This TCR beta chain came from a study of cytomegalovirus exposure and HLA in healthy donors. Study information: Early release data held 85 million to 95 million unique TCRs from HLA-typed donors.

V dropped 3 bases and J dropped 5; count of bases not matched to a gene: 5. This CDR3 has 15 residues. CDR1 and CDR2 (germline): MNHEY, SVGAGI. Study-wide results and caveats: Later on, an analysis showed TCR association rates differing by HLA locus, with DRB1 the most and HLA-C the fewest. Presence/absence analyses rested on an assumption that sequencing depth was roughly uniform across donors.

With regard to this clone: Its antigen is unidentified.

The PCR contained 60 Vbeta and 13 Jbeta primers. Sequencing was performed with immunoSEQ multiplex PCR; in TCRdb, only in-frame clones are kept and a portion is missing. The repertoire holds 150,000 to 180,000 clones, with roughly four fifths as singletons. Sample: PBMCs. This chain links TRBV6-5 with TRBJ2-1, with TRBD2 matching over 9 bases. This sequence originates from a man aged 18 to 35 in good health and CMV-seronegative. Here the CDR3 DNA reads TGTGCCAGCAGTTATAGGGGCGGGAGGGACAATGAGCAGTTCTTC. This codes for CASSYRGGRDNEQFF.